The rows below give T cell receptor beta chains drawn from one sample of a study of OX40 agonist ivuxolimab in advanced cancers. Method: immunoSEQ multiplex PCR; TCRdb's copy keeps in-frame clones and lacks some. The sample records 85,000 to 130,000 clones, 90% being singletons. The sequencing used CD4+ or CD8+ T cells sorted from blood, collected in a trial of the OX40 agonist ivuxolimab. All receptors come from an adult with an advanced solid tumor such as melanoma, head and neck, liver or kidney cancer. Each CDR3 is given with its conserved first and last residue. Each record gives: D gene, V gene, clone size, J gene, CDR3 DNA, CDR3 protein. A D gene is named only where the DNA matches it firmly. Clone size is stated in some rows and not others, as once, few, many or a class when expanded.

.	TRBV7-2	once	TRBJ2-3	TGTGCCAGCAGCTTGAGGGTTGACAGGAGCACAGATACGCAGTATTTT	CASSLRVDRSTDTQYF
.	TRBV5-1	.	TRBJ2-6	TGCGCCAGCAGCTTGGTGGTCCCCTCTGGGGCCAACGTCCTGACTTTC	CASSLVVPSGANVLTF
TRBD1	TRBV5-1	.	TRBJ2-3	TGCGCCAGCAACACAGGGGGCGCGTCAGATACGCAGTATTTT	CASNTGGASDTQYF
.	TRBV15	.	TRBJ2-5	TGTGCCACCAGCAGAGTGGCAAACCGAGAGACCCAGTACTTC	CATSRVANRETQYF
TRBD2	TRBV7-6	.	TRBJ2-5	TGTGCCAGCAGCTTAAGAACGGGGGGTCCGCTTGAGACCCAGTACTTC	CASSLRTGGPLETQYF
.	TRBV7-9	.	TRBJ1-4	TGTGCCAGCAGCTCCATGGGAGGGACAACTAATGAAAAACTGTTTTTT	CASSSMGGTTNEKLFF
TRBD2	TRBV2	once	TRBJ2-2	TGTGCCAGCAGCGCACGATTAGGAGCGGGAGGGCCAGGCAACACCGGGGAGCTGTTTTTT	CASSARLGAGGPGNTGELFF
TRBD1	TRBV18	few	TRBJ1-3	TGTGCCAGCTCAGGGGACAGTCGAGACACCATATATTTT	CASSGDSRDTIYF
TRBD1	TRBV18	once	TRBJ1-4	TGTGCCAGCTCACCGGGGACAGCCGACAATGAAAAACTGTTTTTT	CASSPGTADNEKLFF
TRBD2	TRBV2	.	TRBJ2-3	TGTGCCAGCAGTGTCCTAGCGGGAGGGACAGATACGCAGTATTTT	CASSVLAGGTDTQYF
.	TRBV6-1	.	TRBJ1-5	TGTGCCAGCACCGCTAGCGGGGTTAATCAGCCCCAGCATTTT	CASTASGVNQPQHF
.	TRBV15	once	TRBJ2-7	TGTGCCACCAGCAGAGAGAGGGGTTACGAGCAGTACTTC	CATSRERGYEQYF
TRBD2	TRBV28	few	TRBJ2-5	TGTGCCAGCAAAGAGGGAGGGCAAGAGACCCAGTACTTC	CASKEGGQETQYF
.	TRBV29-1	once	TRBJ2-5	TGCAGCGTTACAAGGGCGGCAGCTACATTCCAAGAGACCCAGTACTTC	CSVTRAAATFQETQYF
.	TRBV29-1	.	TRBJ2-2	TGCAGCGTTCAAGGGGTTGGCACCGGGGAGCTGTTTTTT	CSVQGVGTGELFF
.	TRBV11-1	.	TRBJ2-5	TGTGCCAGCAGCTTAACCGGGAGTGTCCAAGAGACCCAGTACTTC	CASSLTGSVQETQYF
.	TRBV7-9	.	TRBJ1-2	TGTGCCAGCAGCCTGGACACCAACTATGGCTACACCTTC	CASSLDTNYGYTF
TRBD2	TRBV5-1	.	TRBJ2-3	TGCGCCAGCAGCCCCCGGGGGGTGGGTGCAGATACGCAGTATTTT	CASSPRGVGADTQYF
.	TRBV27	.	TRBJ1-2	TGTGCCAGCACCAGGACAGCCGAAGGCGGAGGCTACACCTTC	CASTRTAEGGGYTF
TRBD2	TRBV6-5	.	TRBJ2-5	TGTGCCAGCAGTTACGGCGGGAGGGCCGATGAGACCCAGTACTTC	CASSYGGRADETQYF